A selection of T cell receptor beta chains follows, all from one sample in a study of spatial heterogeneity in lung cancer. TCRdb ran MiXCR on the 5' RACE reads and lists one entry per CDR3 protein. The table has more than 15,000 distinct CDR3 sequences, about 9% seen once. Sample: PBMCs, taken at follow-up. The origin of the receptors is a female donor with early-stage non-small cell lung cancer. Each CDR3 is given with its conserved first and last residue. Fields, in order: J gene, V gene, D gene, clone size, CDR3 protein, CDR3 DNA. A D gene is named only where the DNA matches it firmly. Clone size is not always given. Where it is, it says once, few, many or a class for expanded clones.

TRBJ1-6 | TRBV12-3/TRBV12-4 | TRBD1 | many | CASRGQGASPLHF | TGTGCCAGCAGGGGACAGGGTGCTTCACCCCTCCACTTT
TRBJ1-5 | TRBV19 | TRBD1 | - | CANRPGQGPRSNQPQHF | TGTGCCAATCGTCCGGGACAGGGCCCACGTAGCAATCAGCCCCAGCATTTT
TRBJ2-6 | TRBV6-1 | - | many | CASSKVGASLYSGANVLTF | TGTGCCAGCAGTAAGGTGGGAGCCTCCCTTTACTCTGGGGCCAACGTCCTGACTTTC
TRBJ1-1 | TRBV29-1 | TRBD1 | once | CSVGSNRGRPNTEAFF | TGCAGCGTTGGCTCCAACAGGGGACGCCCGAACACTGAAGCTTTCTTT
TRBJ2-3 | TRBV7-2 | - | few | CASSLMGGASSTDTQYF | TGTGCCAGCAGCTTAATGGGCGGGGCGTCTAGCACAGATACGCAGTATTTT
TRBJ1-5 | TRBV12-3/TRBV12-4 | TRBD1 | - | CASSGDRGRQPQHF | TGTGCCAGCAGCGGCGACAGGGGGCGGCAGCCCCAGCATTTT
TRBJ1-1 | TRBV5-1 | - | many | CASSFLAGTEAFF | TGCGCCAGCAGCTTTTTAGCAGGCACTGAAGCTTTCTTT
TRBJ2-5 | TRBV12-3/TRBV12-4 | TRBD2 | many | CASSFGLAGPQETQYF | TGTGCCAGCAGTTTCGGACTAGCGGGGCCACAAGAGACCCAGTACTTC
TRBJ2-1 | TRBV29-1 | - | few | CSGELLGYNEQFF | TGCAGCGGTGAGCTACTGGGCTACAATGAGCAGTTCTTC
TRBJ2-1 | TRBV30 | TRBD1 | - | CAWSPGQYNEQFF | TGTGCCTGGAGCCCGGGACAGTACAATGAGCAGTTCTTC
TRBJ1-2 | TRBV18 | TRBD1 | many | CASSQQGAYYGYTF | TGTGCCAGCTCACAACAGGGGGCTTACTATGGCTACACCTTC
TRBJ2-7 | TRBV7-6 | - | many | CASSSPLRNKFIEQYF | TGTGCCAGCAGCTCACCCCTCAGGAACAAGTTCATCGAGCAGTACTTC
TRBJ2-5 | TRBV7-2 | - | - | CAIGEGSETQYF | TGTGCCATCGGTGAAGGGTCAGAGACCCAGTACTTC
TRBJ2-2 | TRBV4-2 | TRBD2 | - | CASSRLAGGPPVGELFF | TGTGCCAGCAGCCGACTAGCGGGAGGACCCCCAGTCGGGGAGCTGTTTTTT
TRBJ2-1 | TRBV7-9 | - | many | CASSPSNPSNNEQFF | TGTGCCAGCAGCCCCTCAAACCCATCGAACAATGAGCAGTTCTTC
TRBJ2-7 | TRBV4-2 | - | many | CASSPLGGELNYEQYF | TGTGCCAGCAGCCCTTTGGGCGGGGAATTAAACTACGAGCAGTACTTC
TRBJ2-6 | TRBV6-5 | - | many | CASSYSRQSGANVLTF | TGTGCCAGCAGTTACTCGCGACAGTCTGGGGCCAACGTCCTGACTTTC
TRBJ2-7 | TRBV28 | - | many | CASSFAEGRHEQYF | TGTGCCAGCAGTTTTGCCGAGGGGAGACACGAGCAGTACTTC
TRBJ2-1 | TRBV6-5 | TRBD2 | many | CASSYSSGPYNEQFF | TGTGCCAGCAGTTACTCTAGCGGGCCATACAATGAGCAGTTCTTC
TRBJ1-4 | TRBV4-3 | - | many | CASSQEPRGRNEKLFF | TGCGCCAGCAGCCAAGAGCCCAGGGGACGGAATGAAAAACTGTTTTTT
TRBJ2-6 | TRBV6-6 | - | few | CASSPWRSGANVLTF | TGTGCCAGCAGCCCTTGGAGGTCCGGGGCCAACGTCCTGACTTTC
TRBJ1-2 | TRBV5-5 | - | - | CASSWGRAVIYGYTF | TGTGCCAGCAGCTGGGGCAGGGCGGTAATCTATGGCTACACCTTC
TRBJ1-5 | TRBV12-3/TRBV12-4 | - | many | CASSLGGSNQPQHF | TGTGCCAGCAGTTTAGGGGGCTCTAATCAGCCCCAGCATTTT
TRBJ2-4 | TRBV5-1 | - | many | CASSLGPEGRKNIQYF | TGCGCCAGCAGCTTGGGGCCTGAGGGGCGGAAAAACATTCAGTACTTC
TRBJ2-5 | TRBV29-1 | - | many | CSVVGETQYF | TGCAGCGTTGTAGGGGAGACCCAGTACTTC
TRBJ2-3 | TRBV2 | - | many | CASSEGARSTDTQYF | TGTGCCAGCAGTGAAGGGGCGCGGAGCACAGATACGCAGTATTTT
TRBJ1-2 | TRBV28 | - | many | CASSFGAGVGYGYTF | TGTGCCAGCAGTTTCGGCGCAGGGGTGGGCTATGGCTACACCTTC